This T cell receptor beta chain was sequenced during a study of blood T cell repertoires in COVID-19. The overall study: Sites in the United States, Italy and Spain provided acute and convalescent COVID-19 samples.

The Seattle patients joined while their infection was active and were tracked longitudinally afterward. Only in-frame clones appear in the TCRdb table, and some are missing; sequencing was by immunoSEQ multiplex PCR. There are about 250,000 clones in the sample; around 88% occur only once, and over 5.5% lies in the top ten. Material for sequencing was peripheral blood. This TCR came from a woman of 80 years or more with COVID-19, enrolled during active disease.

The CDR3 DNA sequence: TGCGCCAGCAGTGAGTCAGGGCGGGGGCCCGGGGAGCAGTTCTTC. It specifies CASSESGRGPGEQFF. V and J are TRBV10-1 and TRBJ2-1; weak D call: TRBD2 (7 bases). The CDR3 totals 15 residues. The V gene's germline CDR1 is WNHNN and CDR2 SYGVQD (reference sequence). Trimming removed 0 bases from V and 10 bases from J, with 16 bases in between.